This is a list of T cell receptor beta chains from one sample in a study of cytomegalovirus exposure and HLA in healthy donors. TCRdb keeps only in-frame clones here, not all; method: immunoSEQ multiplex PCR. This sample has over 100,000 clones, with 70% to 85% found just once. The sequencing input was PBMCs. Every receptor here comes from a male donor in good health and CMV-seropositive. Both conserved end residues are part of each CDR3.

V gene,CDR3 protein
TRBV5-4,CASSAAGGAGGRARTGELFF
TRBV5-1,CASRSSGGWDGYTF
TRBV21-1,CASSKVRPGGLGNTIYF
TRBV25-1,CASSEAGGHNEQFF
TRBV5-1,CASSLGGVGVEQYF
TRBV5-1,CASSSQGGTEAFF
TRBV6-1,CANGDRVLGQFF
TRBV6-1,CASSELLGSGESPLHF
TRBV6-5,CASSAPEGGPDTQYF
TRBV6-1,CASRLTRTASTPQHF
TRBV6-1,CASRYSHPTDTQYF